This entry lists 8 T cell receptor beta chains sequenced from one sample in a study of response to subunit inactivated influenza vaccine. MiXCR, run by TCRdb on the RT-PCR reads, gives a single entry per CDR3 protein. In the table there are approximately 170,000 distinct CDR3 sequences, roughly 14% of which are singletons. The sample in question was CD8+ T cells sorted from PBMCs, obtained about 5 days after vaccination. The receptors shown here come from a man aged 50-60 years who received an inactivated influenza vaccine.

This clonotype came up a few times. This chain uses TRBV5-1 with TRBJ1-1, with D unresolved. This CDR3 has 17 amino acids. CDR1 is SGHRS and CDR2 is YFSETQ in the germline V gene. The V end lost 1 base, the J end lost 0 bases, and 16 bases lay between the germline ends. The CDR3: CASSLSMGPLMNTEAFF. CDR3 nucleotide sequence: TGCGCCAGCAGCTTGTCCATGGGCCCCCTTATGAACACTGAAGCTTTCTTT.

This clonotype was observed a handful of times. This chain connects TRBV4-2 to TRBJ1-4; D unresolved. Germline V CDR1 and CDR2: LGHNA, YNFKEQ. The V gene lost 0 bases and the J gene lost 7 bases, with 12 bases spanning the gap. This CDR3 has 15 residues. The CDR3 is CASSQDSRTGEKLFF. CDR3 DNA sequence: TGTGCCAGCAGCCAAGATAGTCGTACGGGTGAAAAACTGTTTTTT.

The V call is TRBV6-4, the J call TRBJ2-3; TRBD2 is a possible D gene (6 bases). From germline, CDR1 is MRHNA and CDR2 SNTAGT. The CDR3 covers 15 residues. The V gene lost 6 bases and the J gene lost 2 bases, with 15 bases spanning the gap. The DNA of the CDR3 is TGTGCCAGCAGCATTAGCGGCGCCATCACAGATACGCAGTATTTT. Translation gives CASSISGAITDTQYF.

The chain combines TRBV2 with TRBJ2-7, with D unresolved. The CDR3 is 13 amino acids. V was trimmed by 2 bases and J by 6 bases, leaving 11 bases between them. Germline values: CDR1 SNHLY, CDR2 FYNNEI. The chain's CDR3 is CASSESRTGEQYF. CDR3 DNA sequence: TGTGCCAGCAGTGAAAGCAGGACGGGCGAGCAGTACTTC.

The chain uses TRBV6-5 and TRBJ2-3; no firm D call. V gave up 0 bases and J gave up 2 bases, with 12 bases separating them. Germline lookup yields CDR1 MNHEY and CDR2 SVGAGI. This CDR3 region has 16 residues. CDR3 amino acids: CASSYSRRASTDTQYF. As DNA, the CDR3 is TGTGCCAGCAGTTACTCGCGTCGGGCCTCCACAGATACGCAGTATTTT.

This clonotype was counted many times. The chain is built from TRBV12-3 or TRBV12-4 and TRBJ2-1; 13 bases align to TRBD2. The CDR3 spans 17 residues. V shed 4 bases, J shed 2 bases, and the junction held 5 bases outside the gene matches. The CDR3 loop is CASSSDGTSGAYNEQFF. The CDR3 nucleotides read TGTGCCAGCAGTTCTGACGGGACTAGCGGGGCCTACAATGAGCAGTTCTTC.

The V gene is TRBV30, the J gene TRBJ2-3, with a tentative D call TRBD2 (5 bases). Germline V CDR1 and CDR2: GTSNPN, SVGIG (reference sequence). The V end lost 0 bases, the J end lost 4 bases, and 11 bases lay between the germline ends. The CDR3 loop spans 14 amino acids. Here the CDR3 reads CAWSVALGADTQYF. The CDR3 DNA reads TGTGCCTGGAGTGTAGCGCTGGGAGCAGATACGCAGTATTTT.

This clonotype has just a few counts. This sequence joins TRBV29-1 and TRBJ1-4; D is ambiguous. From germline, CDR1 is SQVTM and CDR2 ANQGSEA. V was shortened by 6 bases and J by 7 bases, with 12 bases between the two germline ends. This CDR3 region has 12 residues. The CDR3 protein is CSVASGIEKLFF. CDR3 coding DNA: TGCAGCGTCGCCTCCGGGATTGAAAAACTGTTTTTT.